What follows describes a single T cell receptor beta chain. Source study methods: From reference gene primer amplification, estimates of nucleated cell counts were derived. Measured with immunoSEQ multiplex PCR; TCRdb has only the in-frame clones, and not every one. The DNA was the basis for D and trimming; V, J and clone size are from that table. The repertoire consists of 95,000 to 120,000 clones, with around 90% occurring once and the leading ten covering 2.4%. This CDR3 is built from 16 residues. The V gene end was trimmed by 5 bases and the J gene end by 5 bases; junction bases not matched to a gene: 10. Germline V CDR1 and CDR2: MNHEY, SMNVEV (reference sequence). The entry originates in a study of blood T cell repertoires in COVID-19. The wider study: Spain, Italy and the United States supplied samples that represented acute and convalescent COVID-19. PBMCs, B-cell-depleted T cells, or T cells provided the cDNA or gDNA that made up the material.

The V call is TRBV27, the J call TRBJ2-1, with 9 bases that match TRBD1. The sequencing input was peripheral blood. The receptor was derived from a human donor in a cohort sampled during active COVID-19. CDR3 bases: TGTGCCAGCAGTCCGACAGGGGGTCAATCCCACAATGAGCAGTTCTTC. Translated, it gives CASSPTGGQSHNEQFF.